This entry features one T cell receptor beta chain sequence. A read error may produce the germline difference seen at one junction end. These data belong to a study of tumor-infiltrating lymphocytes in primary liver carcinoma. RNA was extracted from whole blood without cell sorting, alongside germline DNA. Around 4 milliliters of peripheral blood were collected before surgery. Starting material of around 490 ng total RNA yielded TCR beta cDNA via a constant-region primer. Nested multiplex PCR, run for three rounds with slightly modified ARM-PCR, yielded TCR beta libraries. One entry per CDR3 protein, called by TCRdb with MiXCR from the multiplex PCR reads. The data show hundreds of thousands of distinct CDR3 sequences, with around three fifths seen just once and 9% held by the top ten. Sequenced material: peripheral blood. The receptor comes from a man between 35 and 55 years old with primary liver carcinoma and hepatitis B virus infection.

The CDR3 DNA sequence: TGTGCCAGCAGTCCTCCTTCAGGGGGTTATGGCCACACCTTC. As protein: CASSPPSGGYGHTF. The rearrangement joins TRBV6-5 to TRBJ1-2; 7 bases are shared with TRBD1. Per the germline V gene, CDR1 is MNHEY and CDR2 is SVGAGI. The CDR3 sequence is 14 residues long.